The rows below give T cell receptor beta chains drawn from one sample of a study of T-cell reconstitution after alpha-beta-depleted transplantation in children. TCRdb redid the calling of the PCR reads with MiXCR, one entry per CDR3 protein. This repertoire shows nearly 350,000 distinct CDR3 sequences, around 15% found once; its top ten account for 35% to 50%. Sequenced material: PBMCs, mostly from graft donor cells, taken 360 days after TCRalphabeta/CD19-depleted stem cell transplant. The source of these receptors is a male patient under 10 years old who had a stem cell transplant for acute lymphoblastic leukemia, so the T cells may come from the graft donor. CDR3s include the opening cysteine and the closing phenylalanine or tryptophan. The D gene is left open where the match is weak. Where a row states a size, it is once, few, many or the class of an expanded clone; other rows omit it.

TRBV13	NA	many	TRBJ1-3	TGTGCCAGCAGCTTAGGGTTAATTCGGAGCTCTGGAAACACCATATATTTT	CASSLGLIRSSGNTIYF
TRBV29-1	TRBD1	NA	TRBJ2-7	TGCAGCGTTGAGCTAATGTACAGGGGGCGCGTGTACGAGCAGTACTTC	CSVELMYRGRVYEQYF
TRBV4-3	NA	few	TRBJ2-2	TGCGCCAGCAGCCAAATAACTAGTAGCGCCCCCGGGGAGCTGTTTTTT	CASSQITSSAPGELFF
TRBV5-6	TRBD1	few	TRBJ2-7	TGTGCCAGCAGCTTGTTGGACAGGGTCTCCTACGAGCAGTACTTC	CASSLLDRVSYEQYF
TRBV30	NA	NA	TRBJ2-2	TGTGCCTGGAGAGCGGCAGCGAACACCGGGGAGCTGTTTTTT	CAWRAAANTGELFF
TRBV10-3	TRBD1	many	TRBJ2-7	TGTGCCATCAGCGGACAGGGAGCGGCCTCCTACGAGCAGTACTTC	CAISGQGAASYEQYF
TRBV7-9	NA	many	TRBJ2-1	TGTGCCAGCAGCTTCCCTAGGTTAGGGCGCAATGAGCAGTTCTTC	CASSFPRLGRNEQFF
TRBV6-1	NA	few	TRBJ2-7	TGTGCCAGCAGCAGGCTAGACAGACCCTACGAGCAGTACTTC	CASSRLDRPYEQYF
TRBV5-6	TRBD1	many	TRBJ2-1	TGTGCCAGCAGCTTGGCCATACTGTATCCGGGTCCAGGGGGCAATGAGCAGTTCTTC	CASSLAILYPGPGGNEQFF
TRBV5-6	NA	NA	TRBJ1-1	TGTGCCAGCAGCTTGGTGTCTGTCCGGGGGCCGAACACTGAAGCTTTCTTT	CASSLVSVRGPNTEAFF
TRBV7-9	TRBD1	many	TRBJ2-7	TGTGCCAGCAGCTTACGGGGACAGGGTGGGTACGAGCAGTACTTC	CASSLRGQGGYEQYF
TRBV20-1	TRBD1	few	TRBJ2-1	TGCAGTGCTAGTGGGGACAGGCCCGATGAGCAGTTCTTC	CSASGDRPDEQFF
TRBV12-3/TRBV12-4	NA	many	TRBJ1-1	TGTGCCAGCAGTTTCGTTCCAGGGGAAGCTTTCTTT	CASSFVPGEAFF
TRBV6-2/TRBV6-3	NA	many	TRBJ2-2	TGTGCCAGCAGTTACTCGGGATACACCGGGGAGCTGTTTTTT	CASSYSGYTGELFF
TRBV7-3	NA	NA	TRBJ1-4	TGTGCCAGCAGGACCGGGGACATATCTGAAAAACTGTTTTTT	CASRTGDISEKLFF
TRBV20-1	NA	many	TRBJ2-1	TGCAGTGCTAGAGAGGGCAGCTTTATCTACAATGAGCAGTTCTTC	CSAREGSFIYNEQFF